This T cell receptor beta chain stems from a study of T cells in Graves' hyperthyroidism and ophthalmopathy. CDR1 and CDR2 from the germline V gene are MNHNS and SASEGT. The CDR3 is 16 residues long. V was clipped by 5 bases and J by 7 bases; unmatched bases: 10. There are a few counts of this clonotype. Amplification of TCR beta CDR3 regions was performed using RNA transcripts as template. First-round RT-PCR with HTBI primers amplified the TCR CDR3 region. Each CDR3 protein is one row after TCRdb ran MiXCR on the multiplex PCR reads. The sample carries roughly 700,000 distinct CDR3 sequences, 17% recorded once.

The chain couples TRBV6-1 to TRBJ2-1, with 11 bases matching TRBD2. The sample was blood. This receptor was taken from a middle-aged man with Graves' hyperthyroidism. This CDR3 is CASSPGLAVVGNEQFF. The CDR3 bases are TGTGCCAGCAGTCCGGGACTAGCGGTGGTCGGGAATGAGCAGTTCTTC.